This is a list of T cell receptor beta chains from one sample in a study of cytomegalovirus exposure and HLA in healthy donors. Profiling relied on immunoSEQ multiplex PCR, and the TCRdb table lists in-frame clones only, not all of them. The profile shows about 190,000 clones, more than 70% of them singletons. Sequenced material: PBMCs. The source of these receptors is a man aged 25 to 40 in good health and CMV-seropositive. Each CDR3 is given with its conserved first and last residue. A D gene is named only where the DNA matches it firmly. Some rows mark clone size as missing; the rest say once, few, many or name a class of expanded clone.

TRBV10-3	-	-	TRBJ2-1	CAISGDSGEQFF	TGTGCCATCAGTGGGGATAGCGGTGAGCAGTTCTTC
TRBV5-4	-	TRBD2	TRBJ2-1	CASSYQGGSVNEQFF	TGTGCCAGCAGCTATCAAGGCGGGAGTGTCAATGAGCAGTTCTTC
TRBV6-5	-	TRBD2	TRBJ2-7	CASRPSGGHEQYF	TGTGCCAGCAGACCTAGCGGGGGTCACGAGCAGTACTTC
TRBV7-9	-	-	TRBJ1-1	CASSLREDTEAFF	TGTGCCAGCAGCTTACGGGAGGACACTGAGGCTTTCTTT
TRBV5-1	-	-	TRBJ2-2	CASSPSQEHGELFF	TGCGCCAGCAGCCCCAGCCAGGAACACGGGGAGCTGTTTTTT
TRBV11-2	-	-	TRBJ2-7	CASSLLQTYEQYF	TGTGCCAGCAGCTTACTCCAGACCTACGAGCAGTACTTC
TRBV7-2	once	-	TRBJ1-5	CASSLRGYQPQHF	TGTGCCAGCAGCTTAAGAGGGTATCAGCCCCAGCATTTT
TRBV11-3	-	-	TRBJ2-7	CASSLEGQGQYF	TGTGCCAGCAGCTTAGAAGGCCAGGGGCAGTACTTC
TRBV6-5	-	TRBD1	TRBJ1-1	CASSGRDRGRVAFF	TGTGCCAGCAGTGGCCGGGACAGGGGGCGAGTAGCTTTCTTT
TRBV27	-	-	TRBJ2-2	CASSLRTSAWASDVAGELFF	TGTGCCAGCAGTTTAAGAACCTCCGCGTGGGCCTCCGATGTAGCCGGGGAGCTGTTTTTT
TRBV19	-	-	TRBJ2-7	CASSYGEGAYEQYF	TGTGCCAGTAGTTACGGGGAGGGGGCCTACGAGCAGTACTTC
TRBV7-2	-	TRBD2	TRBJ2-5	CASSFRTSGGAQYF	TGTGCCAGCAGCTTCAGGACTAGCGGGGGGGCCCAGTACTTC
TRBV5-5	-	-	TRBJ2-5	CASSLVDQETQYF	TGTGCCAGCAGCTTGGTAGATCAAGAGACCCAGTACTTC